These T cell receptor beta chains were read from a single sample in a study of T cells in Graves' hyperthyroidism and ophthalmopathy. TCRdb processed the multiplex PCR reads anew with MiXCR; each CDR3 protein has one entry. Of 600,000 or so distinct CDR3 sequences listed, 14% are singletons. The sample was blood. The receptors were gathered from a woman aged 18-29 years with Graves' ophthalmopathy. CDR3s include the opening cysteine and the closing phenylalanine or tryptophan. D genes are given only for firm matches. Size is stated for part of the rows, as once, few or many counts, or as a class when the clone is expanded.

cdr3_aa	cdr3_nt	clone_size	v_call	d_call	j_call
CASSFGTGIGELFF	TGTGCCAGCAGCTTTGGGACAGGGATCGGGGAGCTGTTTTTT	NA	TRBV11-3	TRBD1	TRBJ2-2
CSASLLDINSNQPQHF	TGCAGTGCAAGCCTCCTCGACATCAATAGCAATCAGCCCCAGCATTTT	few	TRBV20-1	NA	TRBJ1-5
CASSPRLAGYSTDTQYF	TGTGCCAGCAGCCCCCGACTAGCGGGCTACAGCACAGATACGCAGTATTTT	NA	TRBV7-2	TRBD2	TRBJ2-3
CASSFKVGGGRQPQHF	TGTGCCAGCAGTTTTAAAGTGGGCGGGGGGAGGCAGCCCCAGCATTTT	many	TRBV12-3/TRBV12-4	NA	TRBJ1-5
CSARGLAGYYTQYF	TGCAGCGCTCGCGGACTAGCGGGATACTATACGCAGTATTTT	NA	TRBV29-1	TRBD2	TRBJ2-3
CAISEVPSGSLGTDTQYF	TGTGCCATCAGTGAGGTGCCTAGCGGGAGTTTGGGGACAGATACGCAGTATTTT	many	TRBV10-3	TRBD2	TRBJ2-3
CASSLELAVGTDTQYF	TGTGCCAGCAGCTTAGAACTAGCCGTCGGCACAGATACGCAGTATTTT	many	TRBV11-3	NA	TRBJ2-3
CASSPSEANVLTF	TGTGCCAGCAGCCCTAGTGAGGCCAACGTCCTGACTTTC	NA	TRBV7-9	NA	TRBJ2-6
CASSQKPGTNTGELFF	TGTGCCAGCAGCCAAAAGCCGGGGACGAACACCGGGGAGCTGTTTTTT	many	TRBV4-2	NA	TRBJ2-2
CASSQEFLGYTEAFF	TGCGCCAGCAGCCAAGAGTTTTTAGGCTACACTGAAGCTTTCTTT	NA	TRBV4-3	NA	TRBJ1-1
CASSLGLAGWGEQFF	TGTGCCAGCAGTCTAGGGCTAGCGGGCTGGGGAGAGCAGTTCTTC	NA	TRBV5-6	TRBD2	TRBJ2-1
CASSLPGTGIRSSYEQYF	TGTGCCAGCAGTTTACCCGGGACAGGGATACGATCCTCCTACGAGCAGTACTTC	many	TRBV28	TRBD1	TRBJ2-7
CGSSLDGTAVTNEQFF	TGTGGCAGCAGTTTAGACGGGACAGCGGTTACAAATGAGCAGTTCTTC	NA	TRBV12-3/TRBV12-4	TRBD1	TRBJ2-1
CASSYSFVNEQFF	TGTGCCAGCAGTTACTCTTTCGTGAATGAGCAGTTCTTC	many	TRBV6-2/TRBV6-3	NA	TRBJ2-1
CASTAIRGLRYTF	TGTGCCAGCACCGCCATTCGGGGCCTTCGCTACACCTTC	many	TRBV2	NA	TRBJ1-2
CASNGQYSYNEQFF	TGTGCCAGCAACGGACAGTACTCCTACAATGAGCAGTTCTTC	many	TRBV12-3/TRBV12-4	NA	TRBJ2-1
CASSPRETADTEAFF	TGTGCCAGCTCACCACGGGAGACAGCTGACACTGAAGCTTTCTTT	many	TRBV18	NA	TRBJ1-1
CSVEDPLDRGSAFF	TGCAGCGTTGAAGATCCCCTCGACAGGGGGTCAGCTTTCTTT	NA	TRBV29-1	TRBD1	TRBJ1-1
CASSLILGGPNSPLHF	TGTGCCAGCAGTTTGATCCTGGGGGGACCTAATTCACCCCTCCACTTT	few	TRBV28	NA	TRBJ1-6
CASSWDGSGNTIYF	TGTGCCAGCAGTTGGGACGGCTCTGGAAACACCATATATTTT	many	TRBV6-1	NA	TRBJ1-3
CASSRPRGKLFF	TGTGCCAGCAGCCGACCCCGGGGAAAACTGTTTTTT	NA	TRBV27	NA	TRBJ1-4
CASSPPSVLAGETQYF	TGTGCCAGCTCACCACCGTCAGTTCTAGCAGGAGAGACCCAGTACTTC	NA	TRBV18	NA	TRBJ2-5
CASSGLAGGLRSYNEQFF	TGTGCCAGCAGCGGACTAGCGGGAGGGCTTAGGTCCTACAATGAGCAGTTCTTC	few	TRBV9	TRBD2	TRBJ2-1
CASSLSAGGMNEQFF	TGTGCCAGCAGCTTATCAGCGGGAGGGATGAATGAGCAGTTCTTC	many	TRBV7-9	TRBD2	TRBJ2-1
CASSYGQGSGTGELFF	TGTGCCAGCAGCTATGGACAGGGGTCTGGTACCGGGGAGCTGTTTTTT	NA	TRBV3-1	TRBD1	TRBJ2-2
CASSIPAGGSGSTDTQYF	TGTGCCAGTAGTATACCCGCGGGAGGCAGCGGCAGCACAGATACGCAGTATTTT	few	TRBV19	TRBD2	TRBJ2-3
CASSPRSLDEKLFF	TGTGCCAGCAGCCCCCGATCACTGGATGAAAAACTGTTTTTT	many	TRBV7-3	NA	TRBJ1-4
CASTSEQETQYF	TGTGCCAGTACATCCGAACAGGAGACCCAGTACTTC	many	TRBV28	NA	TRBJ2-5
CSAANSQGVEQYF	TGCAGTGCCGCCAACTCACAGGGTGTAGAGCAGTACTTC	many	TRBV20-1	NA	TRBJ2-7
CASWELQNSGNTIYF	TGTGCCAGCTGGGAGTTACAGAACTCTGGAAACACCATATATTTT	many	TRBV6-1	NA	TRBJ1-3
CASSPMGNGYGYTF	TGTGCCAGCAGCCCCATGGGAAATGGCTATGGCTACACCTTC	NA	TRBV3-1	NA	TRBJ1-2
CASSEAGDYGYTF	TGTGCCAGCAGTGAAGCAGGAGATTATGGCTACACCTTC	few	TRBV6-1	NA	TRBJ1-2
CASSPLQLSSGSLYEQYF	TGTGCCAGCAGCCCGTTGCAGCTTTCTAGCGGGAGCCTCTACGAGCAGTACTTC	NA	TRBV7-6	TRBD2	TRBJ2-7
CASSPPRVTTSGSIETQYF	TGTGCCAGCTCACCACCCCGGGTTACGACTAGCGGGAGCATCGAGACCCAGTACTTC	NA	TRBV18	TRBD2	TRBJ2-5
CASSSYAGTSGSTDTQYF	TGTGCCAGCAGTTCATATGCCGGGACTAGCGGCTCCACAGATACGCAGTATTTT	NA	TRBV28	TRBD2	TRBJ2-3
CAISEWSGGHFNSPLHF	TGTGCCATCAGTGAATGGTCCGGAGGACATTTTAATTCACCCCTCCACTTT	few	TRBV10-3	NA	TRBJ1-6
CASSYSVGTYEQYF	TGTGCCAGCAGTTACAGTGTCGGAACCTACGAGCAGTACTTC	many	TRBV6-2/TRBV6-3	NA	TRBJ2-7
CASSRQGAGYNEQFF	TGTGCCAGCAGTAGACAGGGGGCAGGATATAATGAGCAGTTCTTC	many	TRBV28	TRBD1	TRBJ2-1
CASSFWGAEQYF	TGTGCCAGCAGTTTTTGGGGAGCGGAGCAGTACTTC	many	TRBV28	NA	TRBJ2-7
CASRHPAGLAGANNEQFF	TGTGCCAGCAGACATCCGGCCGGACTAGCGGGAGCTAACAATGAGCAGTTCTTC	many	TRBV7-9	TRBD2	TRBJ2-1
CASSIGQGGAFF	TGTGCCAGCAGTATCGGACAGGGTGGCGCTTTCTTT	NA	TRBV28	TRBD1	TRBJ1-1
CASSDEQGGNQPQHF	TGTGCCAGTAGCGATGAACAGGGAGGCAATCAGCCCCAGCATTTT	NA	TRBV19	NA	TRBJ1-5
CASSLASGWNIQYF	TGTGCCAGCAGCTTAGCTTCTGGGTGGAACATTCAGTACTTC	few	TRBV7-9	NA	TRBJ2-4
CASSDQLPGAAEAFF	TGTGCCAGCAGCGATCAATTACCAGGGGCGGCTGAAGCTTTCTTT	many	TRBV5-5	NA	TRBJ1-1
CASKTTLGATYEQYF	TGTGCCAGCAAGACCACCTTGGGGGCGACCTACGAGCAGTACTTC	many	TRBV6-1	NA	TRBJ2-7
CASTVGVRLMNTEAFF	TGTGCCAGCACGGTGGGGGTGCGCCTCATGAACACTGAAGCTTTCTTT	many	TRBV28	NA	TRBJ1-1
CASSYNHGPTLYSYEQYF	TGTGCCAGCAGTTACAACCACGGGCCGACACTCTACTCCTACGAGCAGTACTTC	many	TRBV6-5	NA	TRBJ2-7
CASSWAVQEQYF	TGTGCCAGCAGTTGGGCGGTACAAGAGCAGTACTTC	many	TRBV6-2/TRBV6-3	NA	TRBJ2-7
CATSDASGREGSFKANEQFF	TGTGCCACCAGTGACGCTAGCGGGAGGGAGGGTTCTTTTAAGGCGAATGAGCAGTTCTTC	NA	TRBV24-1	TRBD2	TRBJ2-1